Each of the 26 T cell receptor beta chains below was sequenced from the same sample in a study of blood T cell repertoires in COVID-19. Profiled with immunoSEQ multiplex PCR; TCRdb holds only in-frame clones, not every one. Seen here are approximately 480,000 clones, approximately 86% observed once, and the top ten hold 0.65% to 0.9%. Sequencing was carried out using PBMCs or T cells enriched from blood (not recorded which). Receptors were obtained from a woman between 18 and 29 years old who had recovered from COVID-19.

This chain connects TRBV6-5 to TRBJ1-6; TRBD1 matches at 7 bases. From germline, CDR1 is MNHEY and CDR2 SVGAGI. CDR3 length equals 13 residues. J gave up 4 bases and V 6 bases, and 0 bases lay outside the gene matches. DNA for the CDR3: TGTGCCAGCAGGACAGGGTATAATTCACCCCTCCACTTT. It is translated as CASRTGYNSPLHF.

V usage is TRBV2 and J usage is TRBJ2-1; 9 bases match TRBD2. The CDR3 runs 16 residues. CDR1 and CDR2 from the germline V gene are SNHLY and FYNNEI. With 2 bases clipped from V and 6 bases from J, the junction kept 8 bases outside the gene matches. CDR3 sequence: CASSERSAGGSNEQFF. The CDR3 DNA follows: TGTGCCAGCAGTGAACGAAGTGCGGGGGGGAGCAATGAGCAGTTCTTC. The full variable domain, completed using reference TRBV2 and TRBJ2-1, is EPEVTQTPSHQVTQMGQEVILRCVPISNHLYFYWYRQILGQKVEFLVSFYNNEISEKSEIFDDQFSVERPDGSNFTLKIRSTKLEDSAMYFCASSERSAGGSNEQFFGPGTRLTVL.

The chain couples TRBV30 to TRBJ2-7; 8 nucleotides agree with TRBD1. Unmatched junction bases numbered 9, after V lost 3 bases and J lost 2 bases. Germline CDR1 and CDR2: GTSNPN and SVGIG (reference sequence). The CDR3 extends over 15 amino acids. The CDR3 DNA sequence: TGTGCCTGGAGGTCCTCAGGGACAGGTACCTACGAGCAGTACTTC. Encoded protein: CAWRSSGTGTYEQYF.

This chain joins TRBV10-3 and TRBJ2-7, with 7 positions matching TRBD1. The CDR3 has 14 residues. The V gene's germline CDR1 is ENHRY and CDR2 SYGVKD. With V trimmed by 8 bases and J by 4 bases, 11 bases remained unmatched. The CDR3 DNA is TGTGCCATCCAACGGGACAGAAAAGCTTACGAGCAGTACTTC. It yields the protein CAIQRDRKAYEQYF.

For the CDR3, the DNA is TGTGCCAGCAGTGGTGGCGGGGGACCTGATACGCAGTATTTT. This translates into CASSGGGGPDTQYF. The rearrangement links TRBV2 to TRBJ2-3, with 7 bases identical to TRBD2. V dropped 4 bases and J dropped 6; count of bases not matched to a gene: 7. This CDR3 is built from 14 residues. Germline V lookup: CDR1 SNHLY, CDR2 FYNNEI. Full variable domain (outside the CDR3, taken from reference TRBV2 and TRBJ2-3): EPEVTQTPSHQVTQMGQEVILRCVPISNHLYFYWYRQILGQKVEFLVSFYNNEISEKSEIFDDQFSVERPDGSNFTLKIRSTKLEDSAMYFCASSGGGGPDTQYFGPGTRLTVL.

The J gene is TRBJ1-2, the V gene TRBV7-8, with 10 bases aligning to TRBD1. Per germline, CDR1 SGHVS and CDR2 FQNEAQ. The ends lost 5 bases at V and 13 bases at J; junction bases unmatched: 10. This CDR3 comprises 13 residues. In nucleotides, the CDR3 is TGTGCCAGCAGCCTAAACCGGGACAGGGGTTTCACCTTC. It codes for CASSLNRDRGFTF.

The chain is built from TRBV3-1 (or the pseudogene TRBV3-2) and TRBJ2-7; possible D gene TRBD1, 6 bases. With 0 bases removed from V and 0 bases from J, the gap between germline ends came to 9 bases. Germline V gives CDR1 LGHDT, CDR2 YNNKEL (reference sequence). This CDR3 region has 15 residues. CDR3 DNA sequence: TGTGCCAGCAGCCAAGAGGACAGCTCCTCCTACGAGCAGTACTTC. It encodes CASSQEDSSSYEQYF.

CDR3 DNA: TGTGCCAGCAGCTCTCCCCGGGACAGTGGGGCATATGGCTACACCTTC. Translation gives CASSSPRDSGAYGYTF. The rearrangement joins TRBV5-4 to TRBJ1-2; 7 bases line up with TRBD1. Germline loops: CDR1 SGHNT, CDR2 YYREEE (reference sequence). This CDR3 contains 16 residues. With V trimmed by 3 bases and J by 5 bases, 13 bases remained unmatched.

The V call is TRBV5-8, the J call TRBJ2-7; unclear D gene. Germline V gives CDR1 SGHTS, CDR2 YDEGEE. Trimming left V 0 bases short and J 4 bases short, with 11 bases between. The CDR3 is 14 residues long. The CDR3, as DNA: TGTGCCAGCAGCTTGGCGCCGAGCAAGTACGAGCAGTACTTC. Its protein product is CASSLAPSKYEQYF.

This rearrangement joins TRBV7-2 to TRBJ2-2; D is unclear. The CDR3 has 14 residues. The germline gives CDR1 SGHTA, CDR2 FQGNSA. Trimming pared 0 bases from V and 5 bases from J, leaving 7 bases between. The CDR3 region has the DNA TGTGCCAGCAGCTTAGCGGGCCCAACCGGGGAGCTGTTTTTT. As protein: CASSLAGPTGELFF.

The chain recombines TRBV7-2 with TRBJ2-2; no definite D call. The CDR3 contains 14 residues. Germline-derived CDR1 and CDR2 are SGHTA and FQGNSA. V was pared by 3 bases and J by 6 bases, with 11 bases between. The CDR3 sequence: CASSFAESAGELFF. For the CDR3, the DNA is TGTGCCAGCAGCTTCGCGGAGTCGGCCGGGGAGCTGTTTTTT. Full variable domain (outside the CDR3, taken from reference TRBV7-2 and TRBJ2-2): GAGVSQSPSNKVTEKGKDVELRCDPISGHTALYWYRQSLGQGLEFLIYFQGNSAPDKSGLPSDRFSAERTGGSVSTLTIQRTQQEDSAVYLCASSFAESAGELFFGEGSRLTVL.

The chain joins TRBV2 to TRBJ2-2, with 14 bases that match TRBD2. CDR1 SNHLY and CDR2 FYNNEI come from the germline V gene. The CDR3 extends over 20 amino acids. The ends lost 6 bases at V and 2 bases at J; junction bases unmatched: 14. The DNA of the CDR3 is TGTGCCAGCAGGGGCCTGGGACTAGCGGGGGAGGATATAAACACCGGGGAGCTGTTTTTT. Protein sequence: CASRGLGLAGEDINTGELFF.

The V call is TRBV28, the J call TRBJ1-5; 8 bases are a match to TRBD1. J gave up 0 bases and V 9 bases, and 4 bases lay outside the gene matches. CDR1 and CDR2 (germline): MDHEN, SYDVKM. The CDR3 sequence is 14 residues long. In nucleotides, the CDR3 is TGTGCCAGTCTCGGACAGGGTAGCAATCAGCCCCAGCATTTT. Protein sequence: CASLGQGSNQPQHF. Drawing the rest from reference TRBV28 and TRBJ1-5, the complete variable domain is DVKVTQSSRYLVKRTGEKVFLECVQDMDHENMFWYRQDPGLGLRLIYFSYDVKMKEKGDIPEGYSVSREKKERFSLILESASTNQTSMYLCASLGQGSNQPQHFGDGTRLSIL.

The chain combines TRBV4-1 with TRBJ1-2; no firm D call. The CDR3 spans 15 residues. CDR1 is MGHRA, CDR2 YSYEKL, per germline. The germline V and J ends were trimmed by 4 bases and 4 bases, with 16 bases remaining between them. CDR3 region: CASSPPFAVFYGYTF. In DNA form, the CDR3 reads TGCGCCAGCAGCCCCCCCTTTGCAGTTTTCTATGGCTACACCTTC.

The DNA for the CDR3 is TGTGCCAGCAGTAGAGACACTAGCACAGATACGCAGTATTTT. As protein: CASSRDTSTDTQYF. V and J are TRBV11-2 and TRBJ2-3, with D hard to call. This CDR3 has 14 residues. CDR1 and CDR2 (germline): SGHAT, FQNNGV. V lost 6 bases, J lost 0 bases, and 10 bases lay in between.

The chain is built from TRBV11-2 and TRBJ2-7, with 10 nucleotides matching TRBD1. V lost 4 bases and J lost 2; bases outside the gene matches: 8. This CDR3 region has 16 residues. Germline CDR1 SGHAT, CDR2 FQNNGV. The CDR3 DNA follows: TGTGCCAGCAGCTCCTCAGCGGGACAGGGGACCTACGAGCAGTACTTC. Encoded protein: CASSSSAGQGTYEQYF.

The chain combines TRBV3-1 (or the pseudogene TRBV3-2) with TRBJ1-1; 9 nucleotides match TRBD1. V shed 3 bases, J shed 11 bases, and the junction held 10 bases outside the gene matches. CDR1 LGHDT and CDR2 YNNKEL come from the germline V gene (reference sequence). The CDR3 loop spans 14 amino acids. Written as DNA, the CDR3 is TGTGCCAGCAGCCAGTCGACAGGGGGGGCAGTGGCTTTCTTT. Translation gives CASSQSTGGAVAFF.

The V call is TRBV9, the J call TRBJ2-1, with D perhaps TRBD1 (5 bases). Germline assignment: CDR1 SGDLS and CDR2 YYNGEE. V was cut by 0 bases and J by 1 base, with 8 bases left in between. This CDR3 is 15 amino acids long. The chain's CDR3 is CASSVEGVSYNEQFF. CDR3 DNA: TGTGCCAGCAGCGTAGAAGGGGTGTCCTACAATGAGCAGTTCTTC.

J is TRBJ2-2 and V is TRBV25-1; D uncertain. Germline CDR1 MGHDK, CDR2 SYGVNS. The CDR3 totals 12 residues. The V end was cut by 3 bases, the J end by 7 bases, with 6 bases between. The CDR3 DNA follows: TGTGCCAGCAGTGATTATAACGGGGAGCTGTTTTTT. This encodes CASSDYNGELFF.

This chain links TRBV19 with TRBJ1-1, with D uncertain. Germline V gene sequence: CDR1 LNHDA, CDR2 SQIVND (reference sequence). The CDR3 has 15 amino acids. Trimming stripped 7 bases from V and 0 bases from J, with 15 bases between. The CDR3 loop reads CASIEGGEVNTEAFF. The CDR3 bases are TGTGCCAGTATAGAGGGAGGCGAGGTGAACACTGAAGCTTTCTTT.

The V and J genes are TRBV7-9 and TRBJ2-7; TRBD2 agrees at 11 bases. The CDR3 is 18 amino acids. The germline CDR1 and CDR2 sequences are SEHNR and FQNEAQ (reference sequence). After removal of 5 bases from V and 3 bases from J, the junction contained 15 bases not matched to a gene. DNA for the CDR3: TGTGCCAGCAGCATGACTAGCGGGGTCACTCGACGAATCTACGAGCAGTACTTC. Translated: CASSMTSGVTRRIYEQYF.

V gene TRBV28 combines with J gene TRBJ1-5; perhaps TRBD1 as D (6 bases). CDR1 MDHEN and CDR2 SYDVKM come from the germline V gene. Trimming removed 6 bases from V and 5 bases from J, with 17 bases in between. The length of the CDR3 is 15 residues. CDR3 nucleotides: TGTGCCAGCAGCCCAGGGGATTTAATATATCAGCCCCAGCATTTT. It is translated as CASSPGDLIYQPQHF.

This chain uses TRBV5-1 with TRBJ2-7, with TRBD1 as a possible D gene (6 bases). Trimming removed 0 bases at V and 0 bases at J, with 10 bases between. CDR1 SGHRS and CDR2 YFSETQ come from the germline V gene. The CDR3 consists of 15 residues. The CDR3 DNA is TGCGCCAGCAGCTTGGAGGGGGTTGGCTCCTACGAGCAGTACTTC. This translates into CASSLEGVGSYEQYF.

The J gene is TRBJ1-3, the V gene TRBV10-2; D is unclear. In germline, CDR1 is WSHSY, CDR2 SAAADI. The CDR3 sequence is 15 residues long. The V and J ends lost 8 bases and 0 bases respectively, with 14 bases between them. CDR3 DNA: TGCGCCAGCCAAAGAGCAGGCCACTCTGGAAACACCATATATTTT. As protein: CASQRAGHSGNTIYF.

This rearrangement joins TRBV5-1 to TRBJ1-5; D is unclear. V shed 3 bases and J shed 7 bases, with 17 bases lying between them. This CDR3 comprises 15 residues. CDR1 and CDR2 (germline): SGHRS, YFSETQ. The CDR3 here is CASSSNGEAGQPQHF. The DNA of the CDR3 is TGCGCCAGCAGCTCAAATGGGGAGGCGGGGCAGCCCCAGCATTTT.

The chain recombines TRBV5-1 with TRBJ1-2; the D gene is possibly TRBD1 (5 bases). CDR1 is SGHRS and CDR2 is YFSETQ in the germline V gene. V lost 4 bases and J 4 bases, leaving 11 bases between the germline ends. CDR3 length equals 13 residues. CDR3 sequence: CASSHDRIYGYTF. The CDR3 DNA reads TGCGCCAGCAGCCACGACAGAATCTATGGCTACACCTTC.